The 31 T cell receptor beta chains below come from one sample, sequenced in a study of cytomegalovirus exposure and HLA in healthy donors. Assay used: immunoSEQ multiplex PCR; TCRdb lists only in-frame clones, some missing. Of about 50,000 clones in the sample, 93% were seen once. The sequencing sample was made of PBMCs. The source of these receptors is a woman between 18 and 30 years old in good health and CMV-seropositive.

The chain employs TRBV28 and TRBJ2-3; 15 bases are a match to TRBD2. V was clipped by 5 bases and J by 1 base; unmatched bases: 10. Germline CDR1 MDHEN, CDR2 SYDVKM. CDR3 length: 19 residues. This CDR3 reads CASSRSGLAGGDRTDTQYF. CDR3 in DNA: TGTGCCAGCAGTAGGTCCGGACTAGCGGGGGGGGATCGCACAGATACGCAGTATTTT.

V and J are TRBV6-1 and TRBJ1-4; 7 nucleotides line up with TRBD1. V lost 5 bases and J lost 8; bases outside the gene matches: 8. The CDR3 has 14 residues. Germline V gives CDR1 MNHNS, CDR2 SASEGT. CDR3 amino acids: CASSWTGDREKLFF. The CDR3 DNA is TGTGCCAGCAGTTGGACAGGAGATCGAGAAAAACTGTTTTTT.

This chain connects TRBV5-4 to TRBJ2-3; TRBD2 matches at 11 bases. This CDR3 comprises 16 residues. Losses at the gene ends were 4 bases for V and 0 bases for J; bases not matched to a gene: 4. The V gene's germline CDR1 is SGHNT and CDR2 YYREEE (reference sequence). The CDR3 reads CASSRGLAASTDTQYF. The CDR3 coding sequence is TGTGCCAGCAGCCGGGGACTAGCGGCTAGCACAGATACGCAGTATTTT. Complete variable domain (other parts from reference TRBV5-4 and TRBJ2-3): ETGVTQSPTHLIKTRGQQVTLRCSSQSGHNTVSWYQQALGQGPQFIFQYYREEENGRGNFPPRFSGLQFPNYSSELNVNALELDDSALYLCASSRGLAASTDTQYFGPGTRLTVL.

This chain connects TRBV7-9 to TRBJ1-1; 8 bases are a match to TRBD1. There are 17 residues in the CDR3. The germline V gene encodes CDR1 SEHNR and CDR2 FQNEAQ (reference sequence). The V and J ends lost 5 bases and 2 bases, in that order; junction bases with no gene match: 13. The CDR3 loop is CASSLRSGQVKNTEAFF. Here the CDR3 DNA reads TGTGCCAGCAGCCTACGTTCGGGACAGGTGAAAAACACTGAAGCTTTCTTT.

The V and J genes are TRBV2 and TRBJ2-7; weak D call: TRBD1 (5 bases). Trimming shortened V by 11 bases and J by 6 bases, and 11 bases separated the two germline ends. CDR3 length: 10 amino acids. The germline gives CDR1 SNHLY, CDR2 FYNNEI. In DNA, the CDR3 is TGTGCCTCAGCTGGGGCCGAGCAGTACTTC. This gives the protein CASAGAEQYF.

This clone was counted a single time. The genes are TRBV13 and TRBJ1-1; TRBD1 matches 8 bases. The CDR3 is 16 amino acids. CDR1 PRHDT and CDR2 FYEKMQ come from the germline V gene (reference sequence). V trimming: 6 bases; J trimming: 3 bases; junction bases outside the gene matches: 12. This CDR3 is CASSPGQGGRYTEAFF. The DNA for the CDR3 is TGTGCCAGCAGTCCCGGACAGGGAGGGAGATACACTGAAGCTTTCTTT. Drawing the rest from reference TRBV13 and TRBJ1-1, the complete variable domain is AAGVIQSPRHLIKEKRETATLKCYPIPRHDTVYWYQQGPGQDPQFLISFYEKMQSDKGSIPDRFSAQQFSDYHSELNMSSLELGDSALYFCASSPGQGGRYTEAFFGQGTRLTVV.

This rearrangement joins TRBV21-1 to TRBJ2-3; the table's D call, TRBD2, has no DNA check behind it. TRBV21-1 is tagged as a pseudogene. The CDR3 covers 15 residues. CDR3 region: CASSKPDYLTDTQYF. DNA of the CDR3: TGTGCCAGCAGCAAACCAGACTACCTCACAGATACGCAGTATTTT.

The genes are TRBV4-1 and TRBJ2-2, with 14 bases identical to TRBD2. The germline V gene encodes CDR1 MGHRA and CDR2 YSYEKL. The V gene end was trimmed by 5 bases and the J gene end by 8 bases; junction bases not matched to a gene: 10. The CDR3 has 17 residues. The CDR3 spells CASSLTTSGGAGGELFF. CDR3 DNA: TGCGCCAGCAGCTTAACGACTAGCGGGGGGGCGGGAGGGGAGCTGTTTTTT.

This clone was recorded a few times. This chain uses TRBV6-4 with TRBJ2-1; D is undetermined. The germline CDR1 and CDR2 sequences are MRHNA and SNTAGT. The CDR3 contains 13 residues. Trimming stripped 2 bases from V and 7 bases from J, with 9 bases between. The CDR3 spells CASSDTERNEQFF. The CDR3 DNA follows: TGTGCCAGCAGTGACACTGAGAGGAATGAGCAGTTCTTC.

Points on this clone: The junction differs from germline at one of its ends, possibly a read error. The rearrangement joins TRBV27 to TRBJ2-7, with D tentatively TRBD2 (5 bases). This CDR3 has 14 residues. Germline V lookup: CDR1 MNHEY, CDR2 SMNVEV (reference sequence). In DNA, the CDR3 is TGTGCCAGCAGTTTATATGAGGGCTCCCACGAGCAGTACTTC. Translating gives CASSLYEGSHEQYF.

The chain couples TRBV28 to TRBJ2-1, with D maybe TRBD2 (6 bases). The CDR3 has 15 residues. V shed 6 bases and J shed 8 bases, with 20 bases lying between them. Germline CDR1 reads MDHEN; CDR2 reads SYDVKM. CDR3 sequence: CASRIGTPLRDEQFF. Written as DNA, the CDR3 is TGTGCCAGCAGGATCGGGACTCCCCTTAGGGATGAGCAGTTCTTC.

This sequence joins TRBV4-3 and TRBJ2-1; D might be TRBD1 (6 bases). The CDR3 runs 17 residues. CDR1 and CDR2 from the germline V gene are LGHNA and YSLEER. The ends were cut back, 0 bases at V and 3 bases at J, with 15 bases in the middle. CDR3 in amino acids: CASSQDRGTGSYNEQFF. In nucleotides, the CDR3 is TGCGCCAGCAGCCAAGATAGGGGAACAGGGAGCTACAATGAGCAGTTCTTC.

This clone has only one observation. The V and J genes are TRBV27 and TRBJ2-1, with 8 bases matching TRBD2. This CDR3 is 16 amino acids long. Germline V CDR1 and CDR2: MNHEY, SMNVEV (reference sequence). The ends lost 0 bases at V and 8 bases at J; junction bases unmatched: 9. CDR3 DNA sequence: TGTGCCAGCAGTTTATCGATGGGACTAGTCGTCTATGAGCAGTTCTTC. It specifies CASSLSMGLVVYEQFF.

The V gene is TRBV2, the J gene TRBJ1-2, with a possible D match to TRBD1 (5 bases). V was pared by 6 bases and J by 5 bases, with 16 bases between. The CDR3 runs to 14 residues. Germline V gives CDR1 SNHLY, CDR2 FYNNEI. The CDR3 is CASRLPAGSYGYTF. The CDR3 nucleotides read TGTGCCAGCAGGCTTCCGGCAGGGTCGTATGGCTACACCTTC.

The J gene is TRBJ1-2, the V gene TRBV29-1; no firm D call. Looked up from germline, CDR1 is SQVTM and CDR2 is ANQGSEA. This CDR3 comprises 11 residues. Trimming took off 8 bases at V and 8 bases at J, with 15 bases between the two ends. The CDR3 DNA follows: TGCAGCACTGGAGAGGGTGGGGGCTACACCTTC. Its protein is CSTGEGGGYTF.

The chain uses TRBV19 and TRBJ2-7; the match to TRBD1 covers 9 bases. Germline V gene data show CDR1 as LNHDA and CDR2 as SQIVND (reference sequence). V shed 6 bases and J 3 bases; nucleotides not matched to a gene: 6. CDR3 length: 14 amino acids. The CDR3 loop is CASRPGQGSYEQYF. CDR3 coding DNA: TGTGCCAGTAGGCCGGGACAGGGAAGCTACGAGCAGTACTTC.

The chain carries TRBV27 and TRBJ2-1; D not certain. In germline, CDR1 is MNHEY, CDR2 SMNVEV (reference sequence). The CDR3 is 14 residues long. V was trimmed by 5 bases and J by 0 bases, leaving 8 bases between them. In DNA, the CDR3 is TGTGCCAGCAGTACTCTGAGCTCCTACAATGAGCAGTTCTTC. It is translated as CASSTLSSYNEQFF.

This clone was picked up one time. This chain joins TRBV29-1 and TRBJ2-7; the match to TRBD1 covers 10 bases. CDR1 and CDR2 (germline): SQVTM, ANQGSEA. V shed 7 bases, J shed 2 bases, and the junction held 8 bases outside the gene matches. The CDR3 is made up of 14 amino acids. CDR3 sequence: CSASYGTGAYEQYF. Here the CDR3 DNA reads TGCAGCGCCAGCTACGGGACAGGGGCCTACGAGCAGTACTTC.

The chain couples TRBV18 to TRBJ1-4, with D perhaps TRBD1 (6 bases). The ends were cut back, 2 bases at V and 4 bases at J, with 14 bases in the middle. Germline V lookup: CDR1 KGHSH, CDR2 LQKENI. The CDR3 is made up of 16 amino acids. The CDR3 protein is CASSPLEQGLNEKLFF. CDR3 DNA sequence: TGTGCCAGCTCACCATTGGAACAGGGCCTTAATGAAAAACTGTTTTTT.

The chain links TRBV27 to TRBJ1-1; 7 nucleotides align to TRBD1. The CDR3 has 16 residues. The germline V gene encodes CDR1 MNHEY and CDR2 SMNVEV (reference sequence). V trimming: 0 bases; J trimming: 5 bases; junction bases outside the gene matches: 9. The CDR3 nucleotides are TGTGCCAGCAGTTTATCCTCGGGCAGGGGGATAACTGAAGCTTTCTTT. Translating it yields CASSLSSGRGITEAFF.

The chain combines TRBV4-3 with TRBJ1-1, with 9 nucleotides matching TRBD1. The CDR3 totals 15 residues. Per germline, CDR1 LGHNA and CDR2 YSLEER. V lost 4 bases and J lost 5; bases outside the gene matches: 8. This chain's CDR3 is CASSRETGGVTEAFF. In DNA, the CDR3 is TGCGCCAGCAGCCGAGAGACAGGGGGTGTAACTGAAGCTTTCTTT.

The V call is TRBV18, the J call TRBJ1-2, with D tentatively TRBD1 (5 bases). Germline V gene sequence: CDR1 KGHSH, CDR2 LQKENI. The V end was cut by 3 bases, the J end by 8 bases, with 13 bases between. The CDR3 totals 13 residues. CDR3 loop: CASSPDSLGGYTF. The CDR3 region has the DNA TGTGCCAGCTCACCCGACAGCCTGGGGGGCTACACCTTC.

The chain joins TRBV4-1 to TRBJ1-4; D perhaps matches TRBD1 (5 bases). The CDR3 totals 15 residues. V lost 4 bases, J lost 7 bases, and 16 bases lay in between. Germline V gene lookup returns CDR1 MGHRA and CDR2 YSYEKL. CDR3 sequence (DNA): TGCGCCAGCAGCCGCTCCGGGCCCGGGGGTGAAAAACTGTTTTTT. It is translated as CASSRSGPGGEKLFF.

V usage is TRBV27 and J usage is TRBJ2-1; 9 nucleotides line up with TRBD2. CDR3 size: 16 residues. Germline V CDR1 and CDR2: MNHEY, SMNVEV (reference sequence). V gave up 3 bases and J gave up 7 bases; unmatched junction bases: 10. The CDR3 reads CASSLGGGGGWNEQFF. For the CDR3, the DNA is TGTGCCAGCAGTTTGGGCGGGGGGGGCGGGTGGAATGAGCAGTTCTTC.

The CDR3 DNA reads as TGCGCCAGCAGCCAAGAGGTCGGTGCGAACACCGGGGAGCTGTTTTTT. This translates into CASSQEVGANTGELFF. J is TRBJ2-2 and V is TRBV4-3; D is ambiguous. In germline, CDR1 is LGHNA, CDR2 YSLEER. V was clipped by 0 bases and J by 0 bases, with 8 bases between them. This CDR3 region has 16 residues.

V usage is TRBV6-5 and J usage is TRBJ1-1, with D uncertain. The CDR3 is made up of 13 amino acids. V was shortened by 4 bases and J by 4 bases, with 10 bases between the two germline ends. Germline V gives CDR1 MNHEY, CDR2 SVGAGI. CDR3: CASSSLEGTEAFF. In DNA form, the CDR3 reads TGTGCCAGCAGTTCTCTGGAGGGCACTGAAGCTTTCTTT.

J is TRBJ2-3 and V is TRBV9, with D unclear. This CDR3 is built from 16 residues. V was shortened by 0 bases and J by 4 bases, with 15 bases between the two germline ends. The germline CDR1 and CDR2 sequences are SGDLS and YYNGEE. The DNA for the CDR3 is TGTGCCAGCAGCGTAGCTGGCAAGTATCTCCCAGATACGCAGTATTTT. Residues: CASSVAGKYLPDTQYF.

Judged by abundance, this clone is medium-sized. This sequence joins TRBV2 and TRBJ2-7; 7 bases fit TRBD1. CDR1 and CDR2 (germline): SNHLY, FYNNEI. With V trimmed by 8 bases and J by 3 bases, 7 bases remained unmatched. This CDR3 comprises 13 residues. The CDR3, as DNA: TGTGCCAGCTTCCGGACAGGAGACTACGAGCAGTACTTC. It codes for CASFRTGDYEQYF.

The chain employs TRBV30 and TRBJ2-7; D possibly corresponds to TRBD1 (6 bases). This CDR3 is 13 amino acids long. V was shortened by 6 bases and J by 4 bases, with 16 bases between the two germline ends. The V gene's germline CDR1 is GTSNPN and CDR2 SVGIG (reference sequence). The chain's CDR3 is CACGPGVEYEQYF. The CDR3 region has the DNA TGTGCCTGTGGCCCAGGGGTTGAGTACGAGCAGTACTTC.

This clone is a singleton in its sample. The V and J genes are TRBV5-1 and TRBJ2-7, with 7 bases matching TRBD2. Germline V lookup: CDR1 SGHRS, CDR2 YFSETQ. Losses at the gene ends were 3 bases for V and 4 bases for J; bases not matched to a gene: 7. The CDR3 contains 14 residues. The CDR3 protein is CASSSSGEVYEQYF. The CDR3 DNA reads TGCGCCAGCAGCTCTAGCGGTGAAGTATACGAGCAGTACTTC. The complete variable domain, with remaining parts taken from reference TRBV5-1 and TRBJ2-7, reads KAGVTQTPRYLIKTRGQQVTLSCSPISGHRSVSWYQQTPGQGLQFLFEYFSETQRNKGNFPGRFSGRQFSNSRSEMNVSTLELGDSALYLCASSSSGEVYEQYFGPGTRLTVT.

V gene TRBV27 combines with J gene TRBJ1-2, with 8 bases aligning to TRBD1. Unmatched junction bases numbered 5, after V lost 5 bases and J lost 6 bases. The CDR3 totals 13 residues. Germline loops: CDR1 MNHEY, CDR2 SMNVEV (reference sequence). The CDR3 reads CASSPTGGHGYTF. For the CDR3, the DNA is TGTGCCAGCAGTCCAACAGGGGGTCATGGCTACACCTTC.